These T cell receptor beta chains were read from a single sample in a study of T cell responses to AZD1222 COVID-19 vaccine. This table comes from immunoSEQ multiplex PCR, and its TCRdb copy is limited to in-frame clones, with some not included. The table shows approximately 150,000 clones, with just over 90% occurring only once. The starting material was peripheral blood, obtained on day 0 of AZD1222 vaccination. The receptor source for this set is an adult in good health. Each CDR3 is given with its conserved first and last residue. D genes are given only for firm matches.

j_call cdr3_length v_call d_call cdr3_aa cdr3_nt
TRBJ2-1 14 TRBV2 NA CASRLGVAYNEQFF TGTGCCAGCAGACTCGGGGTTGCCTACAATGAGCAGTTCTTC
TRBJ2-7 15 TRBV5-4 TRBD1 CASSPPGDRSYEQYF TGTGCCAGCAGCCCACCGGGGGACAGGAGCTACGAGCAGTACTTC
TRBJ2-1 13 TRBV19 NA CASSIDRRGEQFF TGTGCCAGTAGTATAGATCGGAGGGGTGAGCAGTTCTTC
TRBJ1-6 13 TRBV6-5 TRBD1 CASRGTGGSPLHF TGTGCCAGCAGAGGGACAGGCGGTTCACCCCTCCACTTT
TRBJ1-5 14 TRBV7-2 NA CASSPPGTVQPQHF TGTGCCAGCAGCCCCCCCGGGACCGTTCAGCCCCAGCATTTT
TRBJ1-2 16 TRBV11-2 TRBD1 CASSSHGTGGAYGYTF TGTGCCAGCAGCTCTCACGGGACAGGGGGTGCCTATGGCTACACCTTC
TRBJ2-5 16 TRBV27 TRBD2 CASSKRLAGGKETQYF TGTGCCAGCAGTAAACGACTAGCGGGGGGGAAAGAGACCCAGTACTTC
TRBJ2-3 15 TRBV14 NA CASSRSGRITDTQYF TGTGCCAGCAGCCGCTCGGGACGAATCACAGATACGCAGTATTTT
TRBJ2-7 15 TRBV6-6 NA CASSYGGSSSHEQYF TGTGCCAGCAGTTACGGAGGATCTTCAAGCCACGAGCAGTACTTC
TRBJ2-7 15 TRBV6-5 TRBD1 CASSPYRTGSYEQYF TGTGCCAGCAGTCCCTACAGGACAGGCTCCTACGAGCAGTACTTC
TRBJ2-7 15 TRBV19 TRBD2 CASKRGAGVIYEQYF TGTGCCAGTAAGAGGGGAGCGGGGGTTATATACGAGCAGTACTTC
TRBJ1-2 13 TRBV19 NA CASSRVADYGYTF TGTGCCAGTTCCCGGGTCGCCGACTATGGCTACACCTTC
TRBJ2-7 16 TRBV10-2 TRBD2 CASSESAGGPINEQYF TGCGCCAGCAGTGAGTCGGCGGGGGGGCCCATCAACGAGCAGTACTTC
TRBJ1-2 17 TRBV10-3 NA CATTYQVRDNPRNGYTF TGTGCCACCACATATCAAGTCCGGGACAACCCTCGGAATGGCTACACCTTC
TRBJ2-1 14 TRBV3-1/TRBV3-2 NA CASSQGFVGGEQFF TGTGCCAGCAGCCAAGGTTTTGTGGGGGGTGAGCAGTTCTTC
TRBJ1-2 14 TRBV27 NA CASSLSRGEHGYTF TGTGCCAGCAGTTTATCACGGGGGGAGCATGGCTACACCTTC